Below, 23 T cell receptor beta chains from the same sample are listed, as sequenced in a study of cytomegalovirus exposure and HLA in healthy donors (dated by TCRdb to the late 2010s). Library preparation employed the immunoSEQ multiplex PCR assay. For the multiplex PCR, a mixture combining 60 forward primers for TCR Vbeta segments and 13 reverse primers for TCR Jbeta segments was used. TCRdb's version of the immuneACCESS table is confined to in-frame rearrangements and falls short of the full clone set. An unresolved V gene accounts for under half of the shortfall where checked; the remainder is of unknown origin. In this sample the table shows roughly 150,000 clones, about 80% of which occur a single time. Around an eighth of the sample is in the top ten clones. The sequencing sample was made of PBMCs. These TCRs come from a man aged 35 to 55 in good health and CMV-seropositive.

This chain joins TRBV4-1 and TRBJ1-1; 7 nucleotides agree with TRBD1. V gave up 0 bases and J gave up 3 bases; unmatched junction bases: 4. The CDR3 is made up of 15 amino acids. Germline CDR1 MGHRA, CDR2 YSYEKL. The CDR3 spells CASSQDLDRDTEAFF. In nucleotides, the CDR3 is TGCGCCAGCAGCCAAGATCTCGACAGGGACACTGAAGCTTTCTTT.

The rearrangement uses TRBV11-2 and TRBJ2-1; D not resolved. CDR1 and CDR2 from the germline V gene are SGHAT and FQNNGV. Trimming pared 5 bases from V and 1 base from J, leaving 15 bases between. This CDR3 has 16 residues. CDR3: CASSQEAGLSYNEQFF. CDR3 DNA: TGTGCCAGCAGCCAAGAAGCAGGTCTGTCCTACAATGAGCAGTTCTTC. Full variable domain (rest looked up from reference TRBV11-2 and TRBJ2-1): EAGVAQSPRYKIIEKRQSVAFWCNPISGHATLYWYQQILGQGPKLLIQFQNNGVVDDSQLPKDRFSAERLKGVDSTLKIQPAKLEDSAVYLCASSQEAGLSYNEQFFGPGTRLTVL.

The gene calls are TRBV18 and TRBJ2-1, with D perhaps TRBD2 (6 bases). Between the trimmed V and J ends, which lost 8 bases and 7 bases, there was a span of 15 bases. Germline CDR1 and CDR2: KGHSH and LQKENI. The CDR3 extends over 13 amino acids. The CDR3 reads CASTGAGKNEQFF. The CDR3 DNA follows: TGTGCCAGCACCGGGGCGGGGAAGAATGAGCAGTTCTTC.

Of note for this clone: Other DNA sequences in this specimen translate into the identical CDR3. This sequence joins TRBV27 and TRBJ1-5; D uncertain. The CDR3 consists of 13 residues. V dropped 4 bases and J dropped 2 bases, with 6 bases sitting between them. CDR1 and CDR2 from the germline V gene are MNHEY and SMNVEV (reference sequence). The CDR3 DNA follows: TGTGCCAGCAGTTATAGCGGCAATCAGCCCCAGCATTTT. Encoded protein: CASSYSGNQPQHF.

This clone was counted once. V usage is TRBV5-4 and J usage is TRBJ2-6, with TRBD2 as a possible D gene (6 bases). The length of the CDR3 is 16 residues. CDR1 and CDR2 (germline): SGHNT, YYREEE (reference sequence). V was pared by 0 bases and J by 2 bases, with 9 bases between. Written as DNA, the CDR3 is TGTGCCAGCAGCTTGGAGGGGAGGCCTGGGGCCAACGTCCTGACTTTC. As protein: CASSLEGRPGANVLTF.

The chain employs TRBV6-5 and TRBJ1-5; unclear D gene. Germline V gene lookup returns CDR1 MNHEY and CDR2 SVGAGI. This CDR3 is built from 15 residues. Between the trimmed V and J ends, which lost 5 bases and 6 bases, there was a span of 17 bases. CDR3 in amino acids: CASSPSPGLGQPQHF. The CDR3 DNA sequence: TGTGCCAGCAGTCCCAGTCCGGGGTTGGGTCAGCCCCAGCATTTT.

This clone was counted a few times. The J gene is TRBJ2-1, the V gene TRBV7-2; D might be TRBD2 (5 bases). Germline values: CDR1 SGHTA, CDR2 FQGNSA. Trimming took 1 base from V and 0 from J, leaving 10 bases between them. The CDR3 covers 16 residues. As DNA, the CDR3 is TGTGCCAGCAGCTTAGGTGGGAGCAGCTCCTACAATGAGCAGTTCTTC. It encodes CASSLGGSSSYNEQFF.

The chain couples TRBV7-9 to TRBJ2-7, with 9 bases identical to TRBD1. The V gene end was trimmed by 5 bases and the J gene end by 6 bases; junction bases not matched to a gene: 11. The CDR3 covers 15 residues. In germline, CDR1 is SEHNR, CDR2 FQNEAQ (reference sequence). CDR3 loop: CASSETGTGIGEQYF. DNA of the CDR3: TGTGCCAGCAGCGAGACCGGGACAGGGATAGGCGAGCAGTACTTC.

This chain joins TRBV5-1 and TRBJ1-3, with TRBD1 as a possible D gene (5 bases). V was trimmed by 4 bases and J by 0 bases, leaving 14 bases between them. Germline CDR1 is SGHRS and CDR2 is YFSETQ. The CDR3 covers 16 residues. The CDR3 bases are TGCGCCAGCAGCAGGTTCGGGGGGAGCTCTGGAAACACCATATATTTT. Translation gives CASSRFGGSSGNTIYF.

The rearrangement uses TRBV7-9 and TRBJ2-1, with TRBD2 identical over 7 bases. Trimming took 6 bases from V and 7 from J; bases not matched to a gene: 6. Looked up from germline, CDR1 is SEHNR and CDR2 is FQNEAQ (reference sequence). The CDR3 consists of 13 residues. The chain's CDR3 is CASRGGERNEQFF. The DNA of the CDR3 is TGTGCCAGCAGGGGGGGGGAAAGGAATGAGCAGTTCTTC.

This clone has just one count. This chain links TRBV11-3 with TRBJ2-5; TRBD2 is a possible D gene (5 bases). Trimming took 1 base from V and 5 from J, leaving 14 bases between them. This CDR3 comprises 15 residues. Germline lookup yields CDR1 SGHNT and CDR2 YENEEA. In DNA, the CDR3 is TGTGCCAGCAGCTTAGGAGGGAGCGTCCCGGAGACCCAGTACTTC. Protein sequence: CASSLGGSVPETQYF.

J is TRBJ2-5 and V is TRBV5-1; 7 bases align to TRBD1. The CDR3 covers 13 residues. Trimming at V came to 5 bases and at J to 5 bases, leaving 6 bases not matched to a gene. Germline assignment: CDR1 SGHRS and CDR2 YFSETQ. Here the CDR3 DNA reads TGCGCCAGCAGGAAGGGGGCTGGGGAGACCCAGTACTTC. Its protein product is CASRKGAGETQYF.

The chain recombines TRBV5-4 with TRBJ2-3; 8 positions match TRBD1. J was trimmed by 6 bases and V by 5 bases; bases with no gene match: 8. Germline assignment: CDR1 SGHNT and CDR2 YYREEE (reference sequence). The CDR3 contains 14 residues. The CDR3 sequence: CASRPPTGVDTQYF. CDR3 sequence (DNA): TGTGCCAGCAGACCCCCGACAGGGGTTGATACGCAGTATTTT.

The chain links TRBV7-9 to TRBJ2-1; 11 positions match TRBD2. Trimming at V came to 5 bases and at J to 7 bases, leaving 1 base not matched to a gene. Germline CDR1 and CDR2: SEHNR and FQNEAQ (reference sequence). The CDR3 runs 13 residues. The CDR3 loop is CASSRTSGNEQFF. The CDR3 coding sequence is TGTGCCAGCAGCCGGACTAGCGGGAATGAGCAGTTCTTC.

The V call is TRBV5-4, the J call TRBJ2-7, with D maybe TRBD1 (5 bases). Germline CDR1 and CDR2: SGHNT and YYREEE (reference sequence). V lost 0 bases, J lost 5 bases, and 9 bases lay in between. The CDR3 is made up of 13 amino acids. CDR3 protein: CASSLGGPDEQYF. The CDR3 DNA follows: TGTGCCAGCAGCTTGGGGGGCCCTGACGAGCAGTACTTC.

J is TRBJ1-4 and V is TRBV18; possible D gene TRBD1, 5 bases. Germline CDR1 and CDR2: KGHSH and LQKENI. The CDR3 contains 13 residues. The V end was cut by 4 bases, the J end by 2 bases, with 5 bases between. CDR3 sequence (DNA): TGTGCCAGCTCACAGGGGACTAATGAAAAACTGTTTTTT. Residues: CASSQGTNEKLFF.

This chain joins TRBV10-3 and TRBJ2-1, with 9 nucleotides matching TRBD2. V shed 0 bases and J 4 bases; nucleotides not matched to a gene: 4. Germline values: CDR1 ENHRY, CDR2 SYGVKD. This CDR3 is 16 amino acids long. CDR3 in DNA: TGTGCCATCAGTGAGTCCGGGACTAGCTTTTACAATGAGCAGTTCTTC. Its protein product is CAISESGTSFYNEQFF.

The rearrangement joins TRBV7-2 to TRBJ1-2; no reliable D call. There are 13 residues in the CDR3. Germline CDR1 reads SGHTA; CDR2 reads FQGNSA. V lost 4 bases, J lost 8 bases, and 14 bases lay in between. The CDR3 region is CASSSILQSGYTF. The CDR3 region has the DNA TGTGCCAGCAGCTCGATCCTCCAGTCGGGCTACACCTTC.

A single count supports this clone. This chain connects TRBV6-1 to TRBJ1-4, with 9 bases lining up with TRBD1. The CDR3 is 18 amino acids. The trim removed 1 base at V and 7 bases at J, leaving 13 bases unmatched. Germline loops: CDR1 MNHNS, CDR2 SASEGT. The CDR3 DNA reads TGTGCCAGCAGTGAAGAACGGCTACCAGGGACAGGGAGTGAAAAACTGTTTTTT. Its translation is CASSEERLPGTGSEKLFF.

CDR3 amino acids: CASIKAPNTGELFF. CDR3 sequence (DNA): TGTGCCAGTATCAAAGCCCCGAACACCGGGGAGCTGTTTTTT. The rearrangement links TRBV19 to TRBJ2-2, with D unresolved. The CDR3 runs to 14 residues. V shed 7 bases and J shed 0 bases, with 9 bases lying between them. Germline V lookup: CDR1 LNHDA, CDR2 SQIVND (reference sequence). Full variable domain (outside the CDR3, taken from reference TRBV19 and TRBJ2-2): DGGITQSPKYLFRKEGQNVTLSCEQNLNHDAMYWYRQDPGQGLRLIYYSQIVNDFQKGDIAEGYSVSREKKESFPLTVTSAQKNPTAFYLCASIKAPNTGELFFGEGSRLTVL.

The chain uses TRBV2 and TRBJ1-5; D perhaps matches TRBD1 (6 bases). This CDR3 has 16 amino acids. In germline, CDR1 is SNHLY, CDR2 FYNNEI. The ends were cut back, 3 bases at V and 2 bases at J, with 14 bases in the middle. The CDR3 DNA follows: TGTGCCAGCAGTGAGCGGGGGGGCGAGGGCAATCAGCCCCAGCATTTT. It specifies CASSERGGEGNQPQHF.

This clone was recorded once. The chain links TRBV2 to TRBJ2-1; a possible D gene is TRBD2 (7 bases). Germline CDR1 SNHLY, CDR2 FYNNEI. V dropped 5 bases and J dropped 9 bases, with 20 bases sitting between them. CDR3 length: 15 residues. CDR3 nucleotide sequence: TGTGCCAGCAGTTTTGTAGCGAGGGAGGGGGGTGAGCAGTTCTTC. It translates to CASSFVAREGGEQFF.

The V and J genes are TRBV18 and TRBJ1-5; D is undetermined. The germline V gene encodes CDR1 KGHSH and CDR2 LQKENI. Trimming took 2 bases from V and 4 from J, leaving 12 bases between them. The CDR3 covers 15 residues. The CDR3 protein is CASSPGQAANQPQHF. The CDR3 nucleotides read TGTGCCAGCTCACCAGGCCAGGCCGCGAATCAGCCCCAGCATTTT.